The clone carrying this T cell receptor (beta chain) was seen repeatedly, ten times or more. Its antigen is not known. This sample stems from a study of T-cell memory formation after mild COVID-19. Across the whole study: Each donor largely had its own TCR clusters. Study-wide results and limits: CD4+ contracting clones lay mainly in CM and EM, CD8+ ones in EMRA.

Constant-segment-primed 5'RACE gave TCR alpha and TCR beta cDNA libraries with sample barcodes and UMIs. MiXCR was run by TCRdb on the 5' RACE reads, yielding one entry per CDR3 protein. The data show approximately 350,000 distinct CDR3 sequences, over 13% seen once. V dropped 5 bases and J dropped 6 bases, with 9 bases sitting between them. The CDR3 loop spans 12 amino acids. The germline V gene has CDR1 SGHTA and CDR2 FQGNSA. The rearrangement joins TRBV7-2 to TRBJ2-3; D remains unclear. The specimen was PBMCs or a T cell subset sorted from them (not recorded which). The TCR originated in a man younger than 35 who had mild COVID-19 (a few samples of this study predate the infection). Cell type and time point are not known. CDR3 coding DNA: TGTGCCAGCAGCCGCAATGGGGATACGCAGTATTTT. This gives the protein CASSRNGDTQYF. The whole variable domain, filled in from reference TRBV7-2 and TRBJ2-3, reads GAGVSQSPSNKVTEKGKDVELRCDPISGHTALYWYRQSLGQGLEFLIYFQGNSAPDKSGLPSDRFSAERTGGSVSTLTIQRTQQEDSAVYLCASSRNGDTQYFGPGTRLTVL.